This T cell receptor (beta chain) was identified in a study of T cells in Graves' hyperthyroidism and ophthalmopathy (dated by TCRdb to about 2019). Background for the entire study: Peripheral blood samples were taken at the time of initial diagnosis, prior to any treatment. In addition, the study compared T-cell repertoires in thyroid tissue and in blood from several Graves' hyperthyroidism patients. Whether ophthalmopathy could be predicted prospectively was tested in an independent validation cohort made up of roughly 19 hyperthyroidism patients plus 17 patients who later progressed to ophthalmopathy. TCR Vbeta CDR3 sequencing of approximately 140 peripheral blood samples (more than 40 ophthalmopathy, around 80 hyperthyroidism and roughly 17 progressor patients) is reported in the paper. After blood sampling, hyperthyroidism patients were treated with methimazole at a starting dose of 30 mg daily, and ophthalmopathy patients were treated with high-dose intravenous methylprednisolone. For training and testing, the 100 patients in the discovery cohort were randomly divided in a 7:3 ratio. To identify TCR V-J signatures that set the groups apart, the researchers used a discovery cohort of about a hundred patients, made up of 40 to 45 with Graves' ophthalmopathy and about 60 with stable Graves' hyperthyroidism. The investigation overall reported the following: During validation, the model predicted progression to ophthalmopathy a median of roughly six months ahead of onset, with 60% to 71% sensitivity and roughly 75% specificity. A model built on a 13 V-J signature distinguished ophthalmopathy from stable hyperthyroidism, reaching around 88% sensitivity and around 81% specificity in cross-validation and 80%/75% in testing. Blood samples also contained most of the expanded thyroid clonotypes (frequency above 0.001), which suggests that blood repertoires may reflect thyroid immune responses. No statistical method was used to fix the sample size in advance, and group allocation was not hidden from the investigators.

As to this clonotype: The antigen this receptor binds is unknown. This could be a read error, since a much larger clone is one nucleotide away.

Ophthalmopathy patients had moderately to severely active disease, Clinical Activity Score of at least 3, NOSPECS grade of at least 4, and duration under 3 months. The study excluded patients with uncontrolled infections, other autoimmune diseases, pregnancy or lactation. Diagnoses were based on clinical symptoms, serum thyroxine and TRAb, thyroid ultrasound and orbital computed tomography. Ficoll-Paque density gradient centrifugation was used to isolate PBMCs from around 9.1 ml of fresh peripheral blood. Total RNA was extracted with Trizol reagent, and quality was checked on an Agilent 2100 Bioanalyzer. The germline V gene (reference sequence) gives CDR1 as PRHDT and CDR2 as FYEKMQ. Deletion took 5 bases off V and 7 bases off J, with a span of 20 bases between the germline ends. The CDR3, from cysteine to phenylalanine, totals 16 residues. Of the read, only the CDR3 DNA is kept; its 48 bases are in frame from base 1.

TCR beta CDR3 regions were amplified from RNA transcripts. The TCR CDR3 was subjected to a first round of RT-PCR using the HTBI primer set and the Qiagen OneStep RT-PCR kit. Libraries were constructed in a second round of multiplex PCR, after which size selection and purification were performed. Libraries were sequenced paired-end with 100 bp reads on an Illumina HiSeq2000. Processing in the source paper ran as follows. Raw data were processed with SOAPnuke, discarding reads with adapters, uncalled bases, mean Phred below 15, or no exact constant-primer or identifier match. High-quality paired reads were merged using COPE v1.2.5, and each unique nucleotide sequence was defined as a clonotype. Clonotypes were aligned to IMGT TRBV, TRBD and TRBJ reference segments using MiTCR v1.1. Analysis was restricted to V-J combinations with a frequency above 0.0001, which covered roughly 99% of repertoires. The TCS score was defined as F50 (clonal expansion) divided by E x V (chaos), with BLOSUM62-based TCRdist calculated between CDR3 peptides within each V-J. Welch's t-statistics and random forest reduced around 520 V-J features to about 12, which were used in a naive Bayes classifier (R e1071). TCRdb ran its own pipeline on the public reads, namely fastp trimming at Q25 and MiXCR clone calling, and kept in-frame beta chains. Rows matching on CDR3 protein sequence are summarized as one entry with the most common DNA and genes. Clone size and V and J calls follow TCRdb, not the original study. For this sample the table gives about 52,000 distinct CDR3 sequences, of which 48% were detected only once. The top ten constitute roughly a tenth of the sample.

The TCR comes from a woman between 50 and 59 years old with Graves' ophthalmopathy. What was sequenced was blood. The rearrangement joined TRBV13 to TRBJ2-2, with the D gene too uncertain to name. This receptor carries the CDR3 CASSHLPDSTNGELFF. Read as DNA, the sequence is TGTGCCAGCAGCCACCTCCCAGACTCGACCAACGGGGAGCTGTTTTTT.